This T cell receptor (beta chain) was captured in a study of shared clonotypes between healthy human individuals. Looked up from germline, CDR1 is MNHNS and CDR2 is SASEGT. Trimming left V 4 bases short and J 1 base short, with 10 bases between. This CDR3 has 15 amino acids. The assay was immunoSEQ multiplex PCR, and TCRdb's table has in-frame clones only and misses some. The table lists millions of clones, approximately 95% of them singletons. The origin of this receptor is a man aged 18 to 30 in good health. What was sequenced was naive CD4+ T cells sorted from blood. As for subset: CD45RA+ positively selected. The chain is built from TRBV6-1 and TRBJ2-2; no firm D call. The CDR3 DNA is TGTGCCAGCAGTGTTATAGGGCAGAACACCGGGGAGCTGTTTTTT. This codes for CASSVIGQNTGELFF.